This TCR beta chain was sequenced during a study of blood T cell repertoires in COVID-19. Across the study: Samples of COVID-19 (acute and convalescent) were obtained from the United States, Italy and Spain.

The V end lost 1 base, the J end lost 5 bases, and 10 bases lay between the germline ends. The germline V gene has CDR1 SGHDN and CDR2 FVKESK. This CDR3 spans 14 amino acids. Participant ages covered about 18 to 95 years across about 22 US areas. Cohort placement rested on clinical history that participants reported themselves. No more than 2 weeks before study entry, exposed participants had met a case of COVID-19. Sequencing was performed with immunoSEQ multiplex PCR; in TCRdb, only in-frame clones are kept and a portion is missing. This table holds 270,000 or so clones, around 93% found once. This sequence was found in a man aged 35-49 years who had been exposed to COVID-19. The chain couples TRBV14 to TRBJ2-3; the D is unclear. Material: PBMCs or T cells enriched from blood (not recorded which). DNA of the CDR3: TGTGCCAGCAGCCAAGTTTATAGTGAAGATACGCAGTATTTT. Its protein product is CASSQVYSEDTQYF.